This record covers a single T cell receptor (beta chain). Its cognate antigen is unknown. TCRbeta library preparation incorporated unique molecular identifiers. TCRdb reprocessed the PCR reads via MiXCR and lists one record per CDR3 protein. The data hold 250,000 to 400,000 distinct CDR3 sequences, with about a quarter observed a single time. The data belong to a study of T-cell reconstitution after alpha-beta-depleted transplantation in children. Study-wide results and caveats: Several hundred expanded graft clones reportedly were the source of alpha-beta T cells about two months after transplant. After one year, T-cell counts and TCRbeta diversity mostly came from new T cells. From surviving recipient T cells and thymic progenitors came the high day-60 TCRbeta diversity observed in some patients.

This CDR3 is 15 amino acids long. With 2 bases removed from V and 7 bases from J, the gap between germline ends came to 15 bases. Germline V gene lookup returns CDR1 KGHSH and CDR2 LQKENI. The V call is TRBV18, the J call TRBJ2-1, with D possibly matching TRBD2 (5 bases). The material was PBMCs, mostly from graft donor cells, obtained 180 days after TCRalphabeta/CD19-depleted stem cell transplant. This receptor was obtained from a male patient aged 10-17 years who had a stem cell transplant for acute lymphoblastic leukemia, so the T cells may come from the graft donor. The CDR3 DNA is TGTGCCAGCTCACCAGACCTACATCCGGGGAATGAGCAGTTCTTC. Protein product: CASSPDLHPGNEQFF.